This TCR beta chain derives from a study of T cells in Graves' hyperthyroidism and ophthalmopathy (dated by TCRdb to between 2018 and 2021). Study-wide context: Peripheral blood was sampled at the time of initial diagnosis, prior to any treatment. Whether ophthalmopathy could be predicted prospectively was tested in an independent validation cohort made up of about 18 hyperthyroidism patients plus 17 patients who later progressed to ophthalmopathy. For training and testing, the 100 or so patients in the discovery cohort were randomly divided in a 7:3 ratio. Thyroid tissue and blood T-cell repertoires from about six Graves' hyperthyroidism patients were also compared in the study. After sampling, hyperthyroidism patients received methimazole starting at 30 mg daily, and ophthalmopathy patients received high-dose intravenous methylprednisolone. TCR V-J signatures able to tell the groups apart were searched for in a discovery cohort of approximately 95 patients, of whom roughly 42 had Graves' ophthalmopathy and 55 to 60 had stable Graves' hyperthyroidism. TCR Vbeta CDR3 sequencing of 135 peripheral blood samples (under 45 ophthalmopathy, 75 to 85 hyperthyroidism and some 17 progressor patients) is reported in the paper. On the study overall, not on this receptor specifically: In validation, progression to ophthalmopathy was predicted by the model with 65% to 71% sensitivity and 72.22% specificity, a median of approximately 6.5 months before onset. Ophthalmopathy was separated from stable hyperthyroidism by a 13 V-J signature model, with approximately 89% sensitivity and roughly 84% specificity obtained in cross-validation and 80%/75% obtained in testing. No statistical method was used to fix the sample size in advance, and group allocation was not hidden from the investigators. Most expanded thyroid clonotypes (frequency above 0.001) were also detected in blood, a finding suggesting that blood repertoires may reflect thyroid immune responses.

The CDR3 goes from the cysteine to the phenylalanine over 17 residues. The read is trimmed to its CDR3 DNA, 51 bases read in frame from base 1. The germline V gene (reference sequence) gives CDR1 as DFQATT and CDR2 as SNEGSKA. The V end gives up 0 bases and the J end 5 bases, leaving 9 bases in the junction not matched to a gene. This clonotype appeared many times. Its antigen remains undetermined. Per-nucleotide qualities are absent, and no much larger clonotype sits a single base away. Graves' hyperthyroidism was defined as stable when no progression to ophthalmopathy occurred over 18 months of follow-up. Hyperthyroidism patients were newly diagnosed, had a disease duration of under 2 months, and were aged 18 to 65 years. Patients with uncontrolled infections, other autoimmune diseases, pregnancy or lactation were excluded. Clinical symptoms, serum thyroxine and TRAb, thyroid ultrasound, and orbital computed tomography formed the basis for the diagnoses. PBMCs were isolated from more than 9 ml of fresh peripheral blood by Ficoll-Paque density gradient centrifugation. Total RNA was extracted using Trizol reagent, and RNA quality was assessed on an Agilent 2100 Bioanalyzer.

TCR beta CDR3 regions were amplified from RNA transcripts. A first-round RT-PCR of the TCR CDR3 used the HTBI primer set with the Qiagen OneStep RT-PCR kit. A second multiplex PCR round built the libraries, followed by size selection and purification. Libraries were sequenced paired-end with 100 bp reads on an Illumina HiSeq2000. The study's own analysis went as follows. Raw data were processed with SOAPnuke, discarding reads with adapters, uncalled bases, mean Phred below 15, or no exact constant-primer or identifier match. COPE v1.2.5 was used to merge high-quality paired reads, and clonotypes were defined as unique nucleotide sequences. Clonotypes were aligned to IMGT TRBV, TRBD and TRBJ reference segments using MiTCR v1.1. The analysis was restricted to V-J combinations with a frequency above 0.0001, which together covered around 99% of the repertoires. A TCS score was defined as the ratio of F50 (clonal expansion) to E x V (chaos), with BLOSUM62-based TCRdist applied between CDR3 peptides within each V-J. Welch's t-statistics and random forest reduced several hundred V-J features to 13, which were used in a naive Bayes classifier (R e1071). TCRdb reanalyzed the raw reads on its own, using fastp at Q25 for trimming and MiXCR for clone calling, and kept in-frame beta chains. Each CDR3 protein gets just one entry, which takes the most common genes and DNA from the rows behind it. TCRdb, not the authors, supplied the V and J calls. The table for this sample lists roughly 570,000 distinct CDR3 sequences; approximately 15% of them were counted only once. The top ten clones comprise 7.3% of the sample.

Sequenced input: blood. The chain is made from TRBV20-1 and TRBJ2-2; the junction holds 10 bases that match TRBD1. The clonotype comes from a woman in her twenties or thirties with Graves' hyperthyroidism. CDR3 protein: CSARDATGGSGTGELFF. The sequenced DNA: TGCAGTGCTAGAGATGCGACAGGGGGCTCGGGGACCGGGGAGCTGTTTTTT.